These T cell receptor beta chains were read from a single sample in a study of neoadjuvant anti-PD-1 for oral cavity cancer. The assay was immunoSEQ multiplex PCR, and TCRdb's table has in-frame clones only and misses some. The table includes more than 13,000 clones, about 71% detected once. The sequences come from PBMCs, collected before nivolumab (anti-PD-1) treatment. These receptors all come from a person between 40 and 80 years old with oral cavity squamous cell carcinoma. Both conserved end residues are part of each CDR3. Fields, in order: J gene, V gene, D gene, clone size, CDR3 DNA, CDR3 protein. A D gene is named only where the DNA matches it firmly. Clone size is given for some rows only: seen once, a few or many times, or a class if the clone is expanded.

j_call: TRBJ1-2; v_call: TRBV5-1; d_call: NA; clone_size: few; cdr3_nt: TGCGCCAGCAGCTTGGGACGTTTAAACTATGGCTACACCTTC; cdr3_aa: CASSLGRLNYGYTF
j_call: TRBJ2-1; v_call: TRBV7-6; d_call: TRBD1; clone_size: NA; cdr3_nt: TGTGCCAGCAGCTTAGACGGGACAGGGGATTGTATCTTC; cdr3_aa: CASSLDGTGDCIF
j_call: TRBJ1-1; v_call: TRBV7-9; d_call: NA; clone_size: NA; cdr3_nt: TGTGCCAGCAGCCGCCCAGGATTTGAAGCTTTCTTT; cdr3_aa: CASSRPGFEAFF
j_call: TRBJ2-7; v_call: TRBV6-5; d_call: NA; clone_size: NA; cdr3_nt: TGTGCCAGCAGTATCGCATCGGGGTCCCTTTACGAGCAGTACTTC; cdr3_aa: CASSIASGSLYEQYF
j_call: TRBJ1-2; v_call: TRBV29-1; d_call: NA; clone_size: NA; cdr3_nt: TGCAGCGTCCAATCGGGCTATGGCTACACCTTC; cdr3_aa: CSVQSGYGYTF
j_call: TRBJ1-1; v_call: TRBV5-1; d_call: TRBD1; clone_size: once; cdr3_nt: TGCGCCAGCAGCTCCGACAGGGGAGTATTGAACACTGAAGCTTTCTTT; cdr3_aa: CASSSDRGVLNTEAFF
j_call: TRBJ2-6; v_call: TRBV6-1; d_call: TRBD1; clone_size: NA; cdr3_nt: TGTGCCAGCAGTGAGGACAGGCTTGCGTCCTCTGGGGCCAACGTCCTGACTTTC; cdr3_aa: CASSEDRLASSGANVLTF
j_call: TRBJ2-3; v_call: TRBV29-1; d_call: NA; clone_size: NA; cdr3_nt: TGCAGCGCTGGGGGTGGGGCGCAGTATTTT; cdr3_aa: CSAGGGAQYF
j_call: TRBJ1-5; v_call: TRBV7-9; d_call: TRBD1; clone_size: NA; cdr3_nt: TGTGCCAGCAGCTCGGCTCAGGGGACAGCTAGCAATCAGCCCCAGCATTTT; cdr3_aa: CASSSAQGTASNQPQHF
j_call: TRBJ2-7; v_call: TRBV14; d_call: TRBD1; clone_size: NA; cdr3_nt: TGTGCCAGCAGCAAACCGGGACAGGGACGAGTCTACGAGCAGTACTTC; cdr3_aa: CASSKPGQGRVYEQYF
j_call: TRBJ2-2; v_call: TRBV14; d_call: NA; clone_size: NA; cdr3_nt: TGTGCCAGCAGCCAAGTGGCTGGGGGGAGGAACACCGGGGAGCTGTTTTTT; cdr3_aa: CASSQVAGGRNTGELFF
j_call: TRBJ2-1; v_call: TRBV7-2; d_call: TRBD2; clone_size: few; cdr3_nt: TGTGCCAGCAGCTTAGCTCTAGCGGGAGGGTACAATGAGCAGTTCTTC; cdr3_aa: CASSLALAGGYNEQFF
j_call: TRBJ1-2; v_call: TRBV7-6; d_call: NA; clone_size: NA; cdr3_nt: TGTGCCAGCAGCTTATTGGTTAATTCCCGCGGCTACACCTTC; cdr3_aa: CASSLLVNSRGYTF
j_call: TRBJ1-1; v_call: TRBV25-1; d_call: NA; clone_size: NA; cdr3_nt: TGTGCCAGCAGTGAAAGCCGACATGGGGGTATGTCTGAAGCTTTCTTT; cdr3_aa: CASSESRHGGMSEAFF
j_call: TRBJ2-5; v_call: TRBV2; d_call: TRBD1; clone_size: few; cdr3_nt: TGTGCCAGCAAAAAGGACAGGGGACGCGAGACCCAGTACTTC; cdr3_aa: CASKKDRGRETQYF
j_call: TRBJ2-1; v_call: TRBV9; d_call: NA; clone_size: few; cdr3_nt: TGTGCCAGCAGCACAGGACTTGCAGACAATGAGCAGTTCTTC; cdr3_aa: CASSTGLADNEQFF
j_call: TRBJ1-1; v_call: TRBV7-9; d_call: NA; clone_size: NA; cdr3_nt: TGTGCCAGCAGCTTAGGCCTCACCACTGAAGCTTTCTTT; cdr3_aa: CASSLGLTTEAFF
j_call: TRBJ1-2; v_call: TRBV28; d_call: NA; clone_size: NA; cdr3_nt: TGTGCCAGCTGGGGACTCGGGTATGGCTACACCTTC; cdr3_aa: CASWGLGYGYTF
j_call: TRBJ2-5; v_call: TRBV7-2; d_call: NA; clone_size: once; cdr3_nt: TGTGCCAGCAGCTTTTCTTGGACTCAGGAGACCCAGTACTTC; cdr3_aa: CASSFSWTQETQYF
j_call: TRBJ2-7; v_call: TRBV2; d_call: NA; clone_size: NA; cdr3_nt: TGTGCCAGCAGCGACCTGGACGAGGAGCAGTACTTC; cdr3_aa: CASSDLDEEQYF
j_call: TRBJ2-2; v_call: TRBV11-2; d_call: NA; clone_size: NA; cdr3_nt: TGTGCCAGCAGCCGGACAGACACCGGGGAGCTGTTTTTT; cdr3_aa: CASSRTDTGELFF
j_call: TRBJ2-1; v_call: TRBV5-1; d_call: NA; clone_size: NA; cdr3_nt: TGCGCCAGCAGCTCGGGTGGGAGGTCCTACAATGAGCAGTTCTTC; cdr3_aa: CASSSGGRSYNEQFF
j_call: TRBJ2-3; v_call: TRBV19; d_call: NA; clone_size: NA; cdr3_nt: TGTGCCAGTAGTCCTATAGGAGATACGCAGTATTTT; cdr3_aa: CASSPIGDTQYF
j_call: TRBJ2-5; v_call: TRBV7-2; d_call: NA; clone_size: NA; cdr3_nt: TGTGCCAGCAGCCTTACTCCTCAAGAGACCCAGTACTTC; cdr3_aa: CASSLTPQETQYF
j_call: TRBJ1-1; v_call: TRBV5-6; d_call: NA; clone_size: NA; cdr3_nt: TGTGCCAGCAGCTTGGTTGGAAGTAACACTGAAGCTTTCTTT; cdr3_aa: CASSLVGSNTEAFF